These 10 T cell receptor beta chains came from one sample sequenced in a study of tissue T cells after allogeneic stem cell transplantation. Only in-frame clones appear in the TCRdb table, and some are missing; sequencing was by immunoSEQ multiplex PCR. The data contain approximately 4,400 clones, 49% of them seen just once; the ten biggest clones take up about a fifth. The time point denotes: mouse harvest day 14 after allogeneic transplant. The graft held 10^6 splenic CD5+ T cells and 10^7 T-cell-depleted bone marrow cells. Sample: lymph node tissue. The receptor set was obtained from a female BALB/c mouse given C57BL/6 T cells with graft-versus-host disease after an allogeneic hematopoietic cell transplant.

With regard to this clone: All gene names here are mouse names. The read gets to within 1 residue of the CDR3 end, and the germline J gene fills in the rest. This chain connects TRBV31 to TRBJ2-1, with 9 nucleotides matching TRBD1. The trim removed 0 bases at V and 6 bases at J, leaving 3 bases unmatched. Per the germline V gene, CDR1 is GKSSPN and CDR2 is SITVG. CDR3 length equals 14 residues. Partial CDR3 DNA: TGTGCCTGGAGTCTCGGGACAGGGATTGCTGAGCAGTTC. It translates to CAWSLGTGIAEQF. Given in full, the CDR3 is CAWSLGTGIAEQFF.

Comments on this clone: Germline and genes here are mouse. The CDR3 goes on 1 residue after the read ends, and that part is filled in from the germline J gene. V is TRBV3 and J is TRBJ2-2, with 7 nucleotides matching TRBD1. Germline V gene lookup returns CDR1 SNHLY and CDR2 FYNGKV (reference sequence). The CDR3 length is 15 residues. V gave up 1 base and J gave up 4 bases; unmatched junction bases: 3. This chain's CDR3 is CASSLGQGGTGQLYF. The sequenced part of the CDR3 DNA is TGTGCCAGCAGCTTAGGACAGGGCGGCACCGGGCAGCTCTAC.

Worth noting for this clone: Gene names follow the mouse nomenclature. The read ends 1 residue early relative to the CDR3; the germline J gene fills the gap. The chain recombines TRBV4 with TRBJ1-3, with D perhaps TRBD1 (6 bases). The CDR3 totals 15 residues. The V end lost 5 bases, the J end lost 0 bases, and 11 bases lay between the germline ends. In germline, CDR1 is LGHDT, CDR2 YNNKQL (reference sequence). The chain's CDR3 is CASSRTVNSGNTLYF. The CDR3 DNA, read in part, is TGTGCCAGCAGCCGGACAGTCAATTCTGGAAATACGCTCTAT.

Relative to its sample, this clone is large. All gene names here are mouse names. The sequenced fragment ends 1 residue before the CDR3 boundary, so the rest is inferred from the germline J gene. The chain is built from TRBV26 and TRBJ2-7, with 12 bases identical to TRBD2. This CDR3 has 14 amino acids. The germline CDR1 and CDR2 sequences are KGHPV and FQNQEV (reference sequence). Trimming at V came to 4 bases and at J to 5 bases, leaving 3 bases not matched to a gene. The covered CDR3 bases are TGTGCCAGCAGTCCGGACTGGGGGGGAAATGAACAGTAC. It specifies CASSPDWGGNEQY. In full, the CDR3 reads CASSPDWGGNEQYF.

In the case of this clone: Here the gene names and germline are mouse. The read ends 1 residue early relative to the CDR3; the germline J gene fills the gap. The chain carries TRBV3 and TRBJ2-5; the match to TRBD2 covers 7 bases. V shed 3 bases and J 2 bases; nucleotides not matched to a gene: 2. From germline, CDR1 is SNHLY and CDR2 FYNGKV (reference sequence). This CDR3 contains 14 residues. CDR3 amino acids: CASSFWGIQDTQYF. CDR3 DNA, as far as it was read: TGTGCCAGCAGCTTCTGGGGGATCCAAGACACCCAGTAC.

This clone was seen more than once but under ten times. The genes and germline here are from mouse. Partial CDR3 DNA: TGTGCCAGCTCTCCGGGGACAGGGGGCTATGCTGAGCAGTTC. This encodes CASSPGTGGYAEQF. The CDR3 reads in full as CASSPGTGGYAEQFF. The gene calls are TRBV12-2 and TRBJ2-1, with TRBD1 matching 11 bases. The observed sequence ends 1 residue before the CDR3 terminus, with the missing tail filled in from the germline J gene. The CDR3 is made up of 15 amino acids. J lost 3 bases, V lost 2 bases, and 2 bases had no gene match. Germline V lookup: CDR1 SGHLS, CDR2 HYDKME.

On this clone: Mouse gene names apply. The read terminates 1 residue ahead of where the CDR3 ends, so the germline J gene completes it. The chain links TRBV12-1 to TRBJ2-4; no clear D. The CDR3 totals 14 residues. The V end lost 4 bases, the J end lost 0 bases, and 10 bases lay between the germline ends. The V gene's germline CDR1 is SGHSN and CDR2 HYEKVE. The CDR3 here is CASSPTVSQNTLYF. Partial CDR3 DNA: TGTGCCAGCTCCCCAACAGTCAGTCAAAACACCTTGTAC.

On this clone itself: Gene names are the mouse ones. The DNA read from the CDR3 is TGTGCCAGCAGTTTGGGGACACCTCTAGAACAGTAC. Translated, it gives CASSLGTPLEQY. The whole CDR3 reads CASSLGTPLEQYF. The chain uses TRBV15 and TRBJ2-7, with a possible D match to TRBD1 (6 bases). The sequence runs out 1 residue before the end of the CDR3; the remainder is reconstructed from the germline J gene. From germline, CDR1 is SGHND and CDR2 FRSKSL. Trimming removed 3 bases from V and 7 bases from J, with 13 bases in between. The CDR3 is 13 amino acids. Combining the CDR3 with reference TRBV15 and TRBJ2-7 gives the whole variable domain DAGVTQTPRHEVAEKGQTIILKCEPVSGHNDLFWYRQTKIQGLELLSYFRSKSLMEDGGAFKDRFKAEMLNSSFSTLKIQPTEPKDSAVYLCASSLGTPLEQYFGPGTRLTVL.

Concerning this clone itself: Gene and germline names: mouse. The read comes to an end 1 residue before the CDR3 does, leaving the germline J gene to fill in the end. This rearrangement joins TRBV13-1 to TRBJ2-3; 8 bases fit TRBD2. Germline loops: CDR1 NSHNY, CDR2 SYGAGN. This CDR3 region has 15 residues. V shed 5 bases, J shed 2 bases, and the junction held 7 bases outside the gene matches. Incomplete CDR3 DNA: TGTGCCAGCAGAGGAACACTGGGGGCTGCAGAAACGCTGTAT. This encodes CASRGTLGAAETLY. The whole CDR3 protein reads CASRGTLGAAETLYF.

As regards this clone: The gene names given are mouse names. The sequenced CDR3 bases are TGTGCCAGCAGTTTTCGGGGGGTCACAGAAGTCTTC. Its translation: CASSFRGVTEVF. The whole CDR3 sequence reads CASSFRGVTEVFF. J is TRBJ1-1 and V is TRBV15; D possibly corresponds to TRBD1 (5 bases). The DNA ends 1 residue before the CDR3 does, and the rest of the CDR3 is filled in from the germline J gene. This CDR3 spans 13 amino acids. Germline-derived CDR1 and CDR2 are SGHND and FRSKSL. Trimming removed 3 bases from V and 4 bases from J, with 9 bases in between.